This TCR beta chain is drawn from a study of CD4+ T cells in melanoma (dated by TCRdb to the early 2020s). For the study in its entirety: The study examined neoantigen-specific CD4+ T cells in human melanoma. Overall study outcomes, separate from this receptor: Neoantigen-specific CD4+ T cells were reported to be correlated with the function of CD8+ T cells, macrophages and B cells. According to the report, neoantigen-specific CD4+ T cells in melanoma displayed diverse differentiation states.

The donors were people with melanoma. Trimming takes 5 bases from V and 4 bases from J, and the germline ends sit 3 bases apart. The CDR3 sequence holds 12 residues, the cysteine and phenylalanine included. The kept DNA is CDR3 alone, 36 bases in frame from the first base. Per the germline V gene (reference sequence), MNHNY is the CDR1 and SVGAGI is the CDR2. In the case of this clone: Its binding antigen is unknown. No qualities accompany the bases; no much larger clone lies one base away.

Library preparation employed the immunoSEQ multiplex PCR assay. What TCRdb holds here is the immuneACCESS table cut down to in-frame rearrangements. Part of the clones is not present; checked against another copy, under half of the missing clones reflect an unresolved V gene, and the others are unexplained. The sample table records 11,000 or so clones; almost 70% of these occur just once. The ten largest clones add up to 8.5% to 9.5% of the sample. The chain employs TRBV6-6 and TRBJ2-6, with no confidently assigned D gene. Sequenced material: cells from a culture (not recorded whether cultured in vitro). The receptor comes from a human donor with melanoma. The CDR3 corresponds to CASSQGANVLTF. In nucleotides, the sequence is TGTGCCAGCAGTCAAGGGGCCAACGTCCTGACTTTC.